This T cell receptor beta chain emerged from a study of cytomegalovirus exposure and HLA in healthy donors. This clone appeared a few times. The antigen is not known. TCRdb's table, derived via immunoSEQ multiplex PCR, lists solely in-frame clones and lacks some. The repertoire includes 300,000 to 450,000 clones, just over 85% of them detected once, and roughly 0.83% sits in the top ten. Study outcomes and limitations: Usually a TCR sequence was rare, but some public TCRs were found in many donors.

The clonotype was recovered from a woman aged 18-29 years in good health and CMV-seronegative. Source material: PBMCs.

DNA of the CDR3: TGTGCCAGCAGTCTCGGGACAGGCAACGGCTACACCTTC. Translation: CASSLGTGNGYTF. The chain couples TRBV11-2 to TRBJ1-2, with 8 bases matching TRBD1. The CDR3 loop spans 13 amino acids. After removal of 6 bases from V and 8 bases from J, the junction contained 8 bases not matched to a gene. Germline CDR1 SGHAT, CDR2 FQNNGV. The whole variable domain, filled in from reference TRBV11-2 and TRBJ1-2, reads EAGVAQSPRYKIIEKRQSVAFWCNPISGHATLYWYQQILGQGPKLLIQFQNNGVVDDSQLPKDRFSAERLKGVDSTLKIQPAKLEDSAVYLCASSLGTGNGYTFGSGTRLTVV.